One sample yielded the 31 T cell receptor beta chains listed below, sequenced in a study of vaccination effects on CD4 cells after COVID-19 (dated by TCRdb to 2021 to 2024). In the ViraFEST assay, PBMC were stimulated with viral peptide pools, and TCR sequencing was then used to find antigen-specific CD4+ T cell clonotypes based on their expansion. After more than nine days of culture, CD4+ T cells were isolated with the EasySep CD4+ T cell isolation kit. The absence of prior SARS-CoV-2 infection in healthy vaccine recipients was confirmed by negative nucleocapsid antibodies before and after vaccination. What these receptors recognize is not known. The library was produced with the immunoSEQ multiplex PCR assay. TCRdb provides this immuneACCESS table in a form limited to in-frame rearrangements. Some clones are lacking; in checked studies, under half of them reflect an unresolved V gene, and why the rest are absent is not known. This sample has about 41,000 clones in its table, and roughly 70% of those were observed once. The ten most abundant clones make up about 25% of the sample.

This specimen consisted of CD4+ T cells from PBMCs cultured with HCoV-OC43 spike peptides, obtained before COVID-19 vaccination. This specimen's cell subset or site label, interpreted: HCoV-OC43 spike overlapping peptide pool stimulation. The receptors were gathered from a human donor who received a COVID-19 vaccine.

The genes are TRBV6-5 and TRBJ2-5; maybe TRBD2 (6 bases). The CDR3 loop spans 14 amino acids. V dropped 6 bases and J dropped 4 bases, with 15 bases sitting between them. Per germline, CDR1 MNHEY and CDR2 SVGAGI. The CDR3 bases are TGTGCCAGCAGAGACATGGGGGGAGGAGAGACCCAGTACTTC. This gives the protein CASRDMGGGETQYF.

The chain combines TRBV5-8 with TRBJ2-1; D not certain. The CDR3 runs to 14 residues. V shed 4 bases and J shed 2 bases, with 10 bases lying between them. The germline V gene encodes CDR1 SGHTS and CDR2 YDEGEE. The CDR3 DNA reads TGTGCCAGCAGCACGGAAGCACCCTACAATGAGCAGTTCTTC. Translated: CASSTEAPYNEQFF.

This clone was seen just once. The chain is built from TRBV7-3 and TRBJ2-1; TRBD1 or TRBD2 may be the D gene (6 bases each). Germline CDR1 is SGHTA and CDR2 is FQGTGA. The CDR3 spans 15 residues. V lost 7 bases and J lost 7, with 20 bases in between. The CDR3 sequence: CASTTAKGGGNEQFF. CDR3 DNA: TGTGCCAGCACCACTGCCAAGGGGGGTGGAAATGAGCAGTTCTTC.

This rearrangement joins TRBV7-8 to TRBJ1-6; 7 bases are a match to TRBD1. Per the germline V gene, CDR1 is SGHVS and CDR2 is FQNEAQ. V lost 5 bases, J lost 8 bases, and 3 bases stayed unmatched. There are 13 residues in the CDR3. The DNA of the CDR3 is TGTGCCAGCAGCCCCGACAGGGATTCACCCCTCCACTTT. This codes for CASSPDRDSPLHF.

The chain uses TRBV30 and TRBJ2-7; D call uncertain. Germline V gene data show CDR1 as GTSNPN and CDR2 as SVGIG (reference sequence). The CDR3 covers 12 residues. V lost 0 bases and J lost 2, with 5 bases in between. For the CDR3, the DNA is TGTGCCTGGAGTGTACCCCCCTACGAGCAGTACTTC. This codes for CAWSVPPYEQYF.

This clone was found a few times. CDR3 nucleotides: TGTGCCAGCAGTTCCTACAATGAGCAGTTCTTC. It yields the protein CASSSYNEQFF. The rearrangement uses TRBV28 and TRBJ2-1; D call uncertain. Germline V gene sequence: CDR1 MDHEN, CDR2 SYDVKM. This CDR3 is 11 amino acids long. V lost 4 bases, J lost 2 bases, and 0 bases lay in between.

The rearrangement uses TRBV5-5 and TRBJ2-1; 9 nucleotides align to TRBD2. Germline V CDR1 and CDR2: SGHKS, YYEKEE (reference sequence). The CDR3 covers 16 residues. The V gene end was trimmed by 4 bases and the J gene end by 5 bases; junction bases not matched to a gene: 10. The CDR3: CASSPPRVAGDNEQFF. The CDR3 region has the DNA TGTGCCAGCAGCCCCCCGAGGGTAGCGGGGGACAATGAGCAGTTCTTC.

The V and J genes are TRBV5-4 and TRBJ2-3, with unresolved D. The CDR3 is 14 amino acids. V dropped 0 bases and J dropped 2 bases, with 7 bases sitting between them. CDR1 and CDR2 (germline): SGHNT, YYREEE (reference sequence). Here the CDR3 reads CASSLGPLTDTQYF. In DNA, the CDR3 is TGTGCCAGCAGCTTGGGACCTCTCACAGATACGCAGTATTTT.

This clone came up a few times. The CDR3 here is CASSIGSSYNEQFF. CDR3 bases: TGTGCCAGTAGTATCGGGAGCTCCTACAATGAGCAGTTCTTC. The chain is built from TRBV19 and TRBJ2-1, with D maybe TRBD2 (6 bases). V shed 3 bases and J shed 0 bases, with 6 bases lying between them. The germline V gene has CDR1 LNHDA and CDR2 SQIVND (reference sequence). This CDR3 is built from 14 residues.

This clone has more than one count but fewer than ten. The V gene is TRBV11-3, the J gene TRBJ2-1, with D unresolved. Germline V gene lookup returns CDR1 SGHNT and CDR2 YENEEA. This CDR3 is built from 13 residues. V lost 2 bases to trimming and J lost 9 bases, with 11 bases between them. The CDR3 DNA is TGTGCCAGCAGCTTATTCAGCCTTTCTGAGCAGTTCTTC. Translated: CASSLFSLSEQFF.

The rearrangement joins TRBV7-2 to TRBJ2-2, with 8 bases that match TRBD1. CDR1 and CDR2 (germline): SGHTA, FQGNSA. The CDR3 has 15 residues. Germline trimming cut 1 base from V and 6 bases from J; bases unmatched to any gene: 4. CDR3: CASSLGGQGSGELFF. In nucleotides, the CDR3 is TGTGCCAGCAGCTTAGGCGGACAGGGCTCCGGGGAGCTGTTTTTT. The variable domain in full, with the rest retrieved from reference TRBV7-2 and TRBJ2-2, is GAGVSQSPSNKVTEKGKDVELRCDPISGHTALYWYRQSLGQGLEFLIYFQGNSAPDKSGLPSDRFSAERTGGSVSTLTIQRTQQEDSAVYLCASSLGGQGSGELFFGEGSRLTVL.

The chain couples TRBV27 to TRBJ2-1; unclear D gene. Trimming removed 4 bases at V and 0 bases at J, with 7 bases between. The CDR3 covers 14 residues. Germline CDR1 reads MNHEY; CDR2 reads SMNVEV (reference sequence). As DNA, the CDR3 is TGTGCCAGCAGTTGGGGAAGCTCCTACAATGAGCAGTTCTTC. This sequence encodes CASSWGSSYNEQFF.

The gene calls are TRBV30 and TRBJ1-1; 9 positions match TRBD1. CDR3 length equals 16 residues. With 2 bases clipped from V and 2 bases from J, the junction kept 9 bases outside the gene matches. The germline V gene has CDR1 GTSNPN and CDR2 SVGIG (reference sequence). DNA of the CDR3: TGTGCCTGGAGTCCTCCCTACAGGGGGCGAAACACTGAAGCTTTCTTT. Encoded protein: CAWSPPYRGRNTEAFF. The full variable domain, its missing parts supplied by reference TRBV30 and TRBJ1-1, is SQTIHQWPATLVQPVGSPLSLECTVEGTSNPNLYWYRQAAGRGLQLLFYSVGIGQISSEVPQNLSASRPQDRQFILSSKKLLLSDSGFYLCAWSPPYRGRNTEAFFGQGTRLTVV.

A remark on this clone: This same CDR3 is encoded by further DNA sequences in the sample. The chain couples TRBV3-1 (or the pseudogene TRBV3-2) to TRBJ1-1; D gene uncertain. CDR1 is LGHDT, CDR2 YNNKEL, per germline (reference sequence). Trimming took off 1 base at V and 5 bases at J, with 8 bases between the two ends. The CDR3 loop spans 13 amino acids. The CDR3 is CASSQGGNTEAFF. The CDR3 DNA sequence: TGTGCCAGCAGCCAAGGAGGGAATACTGAAGCTTTCTTT.

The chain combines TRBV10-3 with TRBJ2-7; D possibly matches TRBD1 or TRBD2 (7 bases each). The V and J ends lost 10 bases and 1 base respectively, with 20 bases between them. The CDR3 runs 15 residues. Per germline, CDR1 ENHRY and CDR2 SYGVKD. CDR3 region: CATSGGQFPSYEQYF. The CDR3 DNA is TGTGCCACATCGGGGGGACAGTTTCCTTCCTACGAGCAGTACTTC.

CDR3 residues: CSVVLVSYEQYF. CDR3 bases: TGCAGCGTTGTTTTGGTCTCCTACGAGCAGTACTTC. V usage is TRBV29-1 and J usage is TRBJ2-7; D remains ambiguous. Trimming removed 4 bases from V and 0 bases from J, with 7 bases in between. Looked up from germline, CDR1 is SQVTM and CDR2 is ANQGSEA. The CDR3 runs to 12 residues.

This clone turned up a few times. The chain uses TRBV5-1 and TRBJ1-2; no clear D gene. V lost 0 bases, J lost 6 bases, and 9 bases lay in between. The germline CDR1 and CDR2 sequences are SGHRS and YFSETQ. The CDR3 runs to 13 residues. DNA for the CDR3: TGCGCCAGCAGCTTGGATCGGAGGGATGGCTACACCTTC. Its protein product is CASSLDRRDGYTF.

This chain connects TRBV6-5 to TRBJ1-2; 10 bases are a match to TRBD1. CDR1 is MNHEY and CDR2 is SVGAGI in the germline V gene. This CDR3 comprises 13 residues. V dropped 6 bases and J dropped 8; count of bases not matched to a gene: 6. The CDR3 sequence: CASRKTGGYGYTF. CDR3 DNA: TGTGCCAGCAGGAAGACAGGGGGCTACGGCTACACCTTC.

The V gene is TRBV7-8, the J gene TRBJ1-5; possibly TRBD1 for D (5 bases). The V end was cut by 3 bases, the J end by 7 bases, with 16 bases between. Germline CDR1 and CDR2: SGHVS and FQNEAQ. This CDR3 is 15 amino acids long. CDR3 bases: TGTGCCAGCAGCTTGTTCTCCGTCGGGGGACAGCCCCAGCATTTT. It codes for CASSLFSVGGQPQHF.

In DNA, the CDR3 is TGCGCCAGCAGCCAAGACGCAGGCTACAGCACAGATACGCAGTATTTT. It codes for CASSQDAGYSTDTQYF. The gene calls are TRBV4-1 and TRBJ2-3; unclear D gene. V was pared by 0 bases and J by 0 bases, with 10 bases between. Germline loops: CDR1 MGHRA, CDR2 YSYEKL. This CDR3 contains 16 residues.

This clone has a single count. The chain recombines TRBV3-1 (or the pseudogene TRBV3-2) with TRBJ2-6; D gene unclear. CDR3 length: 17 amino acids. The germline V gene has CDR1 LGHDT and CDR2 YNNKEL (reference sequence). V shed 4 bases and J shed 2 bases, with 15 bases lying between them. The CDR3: CASSLRTFLTGANVLTF. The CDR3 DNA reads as TGTGCCAGCAGCCTTAGGACCTTTTTGACTGGGGCCAACGTCCTGACTTTC.

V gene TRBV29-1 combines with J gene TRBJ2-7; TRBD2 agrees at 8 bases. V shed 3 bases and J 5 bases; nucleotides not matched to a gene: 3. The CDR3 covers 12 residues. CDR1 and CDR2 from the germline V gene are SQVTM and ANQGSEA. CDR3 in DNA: TGCAGCGTTGATAGCGGGACCAACGAGCAGTACTTC. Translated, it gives CSVDSGTNEQYF.

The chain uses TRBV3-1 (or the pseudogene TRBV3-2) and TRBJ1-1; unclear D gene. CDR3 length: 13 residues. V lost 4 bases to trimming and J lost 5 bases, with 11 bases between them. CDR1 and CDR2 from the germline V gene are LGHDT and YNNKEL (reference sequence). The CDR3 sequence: CASSPRTWTEAFF. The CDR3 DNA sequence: TGTGCCAGCAGCCCACGGACGTGGACTGAAGCTTTCTTT.

The CDR3 is CASSIDFQDRGRNEQYF. CDR3 nucleotide sequence: TGTGCCAGTAGTATAGATTTTCAGGACAGGGGGCGCAACGAGCAGTACTTC. The chain joins TRBV19 to TRBJ2-7; TRBD1 matches 11 bases. Germline V lookup: CDR1 LNHDA, CDR2 SQIVND (reference sequence). The V and J ends lost 0 bases and 5 bases, in that order; junction bases with no gene match: 9. The CDR3 covers 17 residues. Complete variable domain (other parts from reference TRBV19 and TRBJ2-7): DGGITQSPKYLFRKEGQNVTLSCEQNLNHDAMYWYRQDPGQGLRLIYYSQIVNDFQKGDIAEGYSVSREKKESFPLTVTSAQKNPTAFYLCASSIDFQDRGRNEQYFGPGTRLTVT.

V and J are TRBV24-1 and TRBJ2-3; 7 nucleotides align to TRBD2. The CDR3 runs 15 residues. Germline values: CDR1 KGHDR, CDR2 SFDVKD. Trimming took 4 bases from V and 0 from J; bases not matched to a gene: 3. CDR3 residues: CATSETSASTDTQYF. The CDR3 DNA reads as TGTGCCACCAGTGAAACTAGCGCTAGCACAGATACGCAGTATTTT.

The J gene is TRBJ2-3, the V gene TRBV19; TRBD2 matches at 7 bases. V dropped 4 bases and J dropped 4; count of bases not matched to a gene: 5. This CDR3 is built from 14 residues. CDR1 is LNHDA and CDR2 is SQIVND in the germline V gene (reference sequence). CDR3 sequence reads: CASSSGSWADTQYF. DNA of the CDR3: TGTGCCAGTAGTAGCGGGAGTTGGGCAGATACGCAGTATTTT. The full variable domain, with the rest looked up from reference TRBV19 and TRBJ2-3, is DGGITQSPKYLFRKEGQNVTLSCEQNLNHDAMYWYRQDPGQGLRLIYYSQIVNDFQKGDIAEGYSVSREKKESFPLTVTSAQKNPTAFYLCASSSGSWADTQYFGPGTRLTVL.

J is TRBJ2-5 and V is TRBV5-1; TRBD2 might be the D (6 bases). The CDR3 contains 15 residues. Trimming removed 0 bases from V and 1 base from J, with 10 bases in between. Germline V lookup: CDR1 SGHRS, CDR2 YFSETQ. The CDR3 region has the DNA TGCGCCAGCAGCTTGGTCGGGGGAGGCCAAGAGACCCAGTACTTC. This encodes CASSLVGGGQETQYF. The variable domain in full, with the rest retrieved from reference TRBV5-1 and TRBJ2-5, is KAGVTQTPRYLIKTRGQQVTLSCSPISGHRSVSWYQQTPGQGLQFLFEYFSETQRNKGNFPGRFSGRQFSNSRSEMNVSTLELGDSALYLCASSLVGGGQETQYFGPGTRLLVL.

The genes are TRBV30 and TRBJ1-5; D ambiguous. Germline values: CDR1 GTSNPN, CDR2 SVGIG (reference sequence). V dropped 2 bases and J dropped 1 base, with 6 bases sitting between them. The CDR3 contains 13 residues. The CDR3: CAWSLKSNQPQHF. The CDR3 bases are TGTGCCTGGAGTCTAAAGAGCAATCAGCCCCAGCATTTT.

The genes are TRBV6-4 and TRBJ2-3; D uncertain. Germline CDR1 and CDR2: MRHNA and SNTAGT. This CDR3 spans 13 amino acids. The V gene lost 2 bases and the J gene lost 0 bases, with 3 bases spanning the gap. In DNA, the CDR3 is TGTGCCAGCAGTGACACTAGCACAGATACGCAGTATTTT. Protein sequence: CASSDTSTDTQYF.

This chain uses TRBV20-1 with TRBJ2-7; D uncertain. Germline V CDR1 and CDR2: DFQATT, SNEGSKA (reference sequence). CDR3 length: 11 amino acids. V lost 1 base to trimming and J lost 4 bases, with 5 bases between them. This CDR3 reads CSARVGYEQYF. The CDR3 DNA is TGCAGTGCTAGAGTTGGATACGAGCAGTACTTC.

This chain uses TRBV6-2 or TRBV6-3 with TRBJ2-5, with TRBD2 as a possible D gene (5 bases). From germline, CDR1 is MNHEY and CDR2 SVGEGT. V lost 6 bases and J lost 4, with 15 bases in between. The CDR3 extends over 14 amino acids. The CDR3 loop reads CASSPSRPIETQYF. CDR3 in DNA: TGTGCCAGCAGCCCTAGCAGGCCCATAGAGACCCAGTACTTC.